The clone carrying this TCR beta chain was found once. No antigen is known for it. TCRdb reprocessed the 5' RACE reads via MiXCR and lists one record per CDR3 protein. The sample records fewer than 250,000 distinct CDR3 sequences, about a sixth being singletons. V lost 0 bases, J lost 7 bases, and 12 bases lay in between. CDR1 and CDR2 from the germline V gene are LNHNV and YYDKDF (reference sequence). CDR3 length equals 14 residues. This sample is drawn from a study of identical twins. Study findings and constraints: The more abundant beta clonotypes in cord blood had fewer insertions, and memory repertoires did not show this. Invariant populations such as MAIT and iNKT cells could partly muddle zero-insertion analyses.

The sample was also linked to a second study, of T cells expressing NK-cell markers.

The chain joins TRBV15 to TRBJ1-2; maybe TRBD1 (6 bases). This TCR was sampled from a woman aged 18 to 35 in good health. Sequenced sample: CD8+ T cells sorted from blood. The CDR3 DNA sequence: TGTGCCACCAGCAGAGATCGGGGGGGCTTTGGCTACACCTTC. It codes for CATSRDRGGFGYTF.